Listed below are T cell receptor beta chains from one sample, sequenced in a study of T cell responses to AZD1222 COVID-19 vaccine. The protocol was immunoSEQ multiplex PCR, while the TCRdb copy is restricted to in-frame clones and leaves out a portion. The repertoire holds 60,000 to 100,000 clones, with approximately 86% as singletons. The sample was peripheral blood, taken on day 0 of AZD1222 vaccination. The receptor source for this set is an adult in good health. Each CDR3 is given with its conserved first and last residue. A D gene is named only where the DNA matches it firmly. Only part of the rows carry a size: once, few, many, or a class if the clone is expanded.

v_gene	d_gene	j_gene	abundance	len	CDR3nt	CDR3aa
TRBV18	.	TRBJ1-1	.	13	TGTGCCAGCTCACCACGGGAGAACACTGAAGCTTTCTTT	CASSPRENTEAFF
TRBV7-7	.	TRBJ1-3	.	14	TGTGCCAGCAGCCGGGACATCTCTGGAAACACCATATATTTT	CASSRDISGNTIYF
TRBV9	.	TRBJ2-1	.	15	TGTGCCAGCAGCGCGCGGGACTCCTTTTACAATGAGCAGTTCTTC	CASSARDSFYNEQFF
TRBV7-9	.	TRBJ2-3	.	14	TGTGCCAGCAGCCGGGCGTCGGGCACAGATACGCAGTATTTT	CASSRASGTDTQYF
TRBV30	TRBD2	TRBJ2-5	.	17	TGTGCCTGGAGTGTACGGGGTGGGACTAGTTGGATTGAGACCCAGTACTTC	CAWSVRGGTSWIETQYF
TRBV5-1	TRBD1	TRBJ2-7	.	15	TGCGCCAGCAGCTTGGGGGACAGGGCCTCCTACGAGCAGTACTTC	CASSLGDRASYEQYF
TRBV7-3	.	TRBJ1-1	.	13	TGTGCCAGCAGCTCAACAGTGAACACTGAAGCTTTCTTT	CASSSTVNTEAFF
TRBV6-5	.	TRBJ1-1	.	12	TGTGCCAGCAGGGGCAGCATGACTGAAGCTTTCTTT	CASRGSMTEAFF
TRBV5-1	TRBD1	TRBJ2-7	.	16	TGCGCCAGCAGCCGAAAGGGACAGGCAAACTCCTACGAGCAGTACTTC	CASSRKGQANSYEQYF
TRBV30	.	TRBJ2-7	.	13	TGTGCCTGGAGTCCGGGCAGCGAAAACGAGCAGTACTTC	CAWSPGSENEQYF
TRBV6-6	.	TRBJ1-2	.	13	TGTGCCAGCAGTTACGGGGCTAACTATGGCTACACCTTC	CASSYGANYGYTF
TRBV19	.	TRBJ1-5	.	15	TGTGCCAGTAGTAGAGTTGGGGGTAGCAATCAGCCCCAGCATTTT	CASSRVGGSNQPQHF
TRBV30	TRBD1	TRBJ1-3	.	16	TGTGCCTGGAGTCTTCCGGGACAGGGGAAGTCAAACACCATATATTTT	CAWSLPGQGKSNTIYF
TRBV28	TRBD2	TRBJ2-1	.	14	TGTGCCAGCCGGACTAGCGGGACTGGCAATGAGCAGTTCTTC	CASRTSGTGNEQFF
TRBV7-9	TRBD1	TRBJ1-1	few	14	TGTGCCAGCAGCTTTGCCAGGGGGCGCGGAGAAGCTTTCTTT	CASSFARGRGEAFF
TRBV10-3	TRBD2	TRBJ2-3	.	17	TGTGCCATCAGTGAGTCCTCTAGCGGGAGGGCCACAGATACGCAGTATTTT	CAISESSSGRATDTQYF
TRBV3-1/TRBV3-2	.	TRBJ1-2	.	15	TGTGCCAGCAGCCAAGATGGGCAGGGGCCCCGGGGCTACACCTTC	CASSQDGQGPRGYTF